This T cell receptor (beta chain) was observed in a study of blood T cell repertoires in COVID-19. For the study at large: COVID-19 samples collected from the United States, Italy and Spain covered acute and convalescent phases. PBMCs, B-cell-depleted T cells, or T cells were the source of the cDNA or gDNA that made up the material.

The CDR3 consists of 15 residues. Trimming at V came to 7 bases and at J to 2 bases, leaving 5 bases not matched to a gene. The germline V gene encodes CDR1 SNHLY and CDR2 FYNNEI. Produced via immunoSEQ multiplex PCR; TCRdb's table is partial and in-frame only. Of 150,000 to 200,000 clones in the sample, about 85% were seen once. The sequence came from a man in his late teens or twenties with acute or convalescent COVID-19. V usage is TRBV2 and J usage is TRBJ2-2, with 9 nucleotides matching TRBD2. Sequencing used peripheral blood. CDR3 sequence reads: CASKERGANTGELFF. The CDR3 nucleotides read TGTGCCAGCAAGGAGCGGGGGGCCAACACCGGGGAGCTGTTTTTT.